This TCR beta chain was recorded in a study of T cell repertoires in cytomegalovirus infection. Findings of the study overall: HLA-C-restricted CMV-specific TCR beta clonotypes prevailed in the ex vivo response.

Losses at the gene ends were 5 bases for V and 4 bases for J; bases not matched to a gene: 6. Germline-derived CDR1 and CDR2 are MNHNY and SVGAGI (reference sequence). The CDR3 contains 15 residues. In regard to this clonotype: The antigen remains undetermined.

TCRdb analysed the reads with MiXCR anew, one entry per CDR3 protein. Of 450,000 to 600,000 distinct CDR3 sequences in the sample, about 42% are singletons; the top ten hold roughly two fifths. The sequencing used cultured PBMCs, collected from culture after CMV antigen stimulation. This chain links TRBV6-6 with TRBJ1-5; 9 nucleotides line up with TRBD1. The sequence derives from a human donor in good health (CMV status not recorded). Some clones in this sample may be carry-over from other donors' samples. The CDR3 bases are TGTGCCAGCAGTGGGGGACAGGGCTGGAATCAGCCCCAGCATTTT. Amino acid sequence: CASSGGQGWNQPQHF.